This T cell receptor beta chain was recovered during a study of response to subunit inactivated influenza vaccine (dated by TCRdb to between 2017 and 2018). For the wider study: To follow how T cells responded to a trivalent subunit inactivated influenza vaccine, the researchers relied on deep quantitative profiling of the T cell receptor repertoire.

Including cysteine and phenylalanine, the CDR3 has 12 amino acids. Only the CDR3 DNA stays, 36 bases, in frame from base 1. CDR1 SNHLY and CDR2 FYNNEI were looked up in the germline V gene. Relative to germline, V is missing 6 bases and J is missing 14 bases, with 8 bases of the junction outside any gene match. This clonotype was counted at least ten times. The clone's antigen remains unknown. Per-nucleotide qualities are absent, and no much larger clonotype sits a single base away. The receptor library was made with RT-PCR. Sequencing used an Illumina HiSeq 2500. In TCRdb, the public reads were trimmed at Q25 with fastp and aligned with MiXCR, with productive beta chains retained. Rows merge per CDR3 protein into single entries with the most common DNA and genes. This sample lists hundreds of thousands of distinct CDR3 sequences; less than 20% were detected once. The ten largest clones capture approximately 10% of the sample.

Paper-wide results and their limitations: According to the authors, only a limited number of new T cells may be recruited by each seasonal influenza vaccination.

This specimen was PBMCs from blood, taken about 11 days after vaccination. The clonotype comes from a man aged 50-59 years who received an inactivated influenza vaccine. Donor details come from another sample of the same person, matched by shared clones. The V and J segments used are TRBV2 and TRBJ2-2, with TRBD1 identical over 8 junction bases. The encoded CDR3 is CASSETGAGLFF. The base sequence is TGTGCCAGCAGCGAGACAGGGGCAGGTCTGTTTTTT.